This record concerns one TCR beta chain sequence. The V gene lost 8 bases and the J gene lost 0 bases, with 11 bases spanning the gap. Germline CDR1 reads MNHEY; CDR2 reads SVGEGT. This CDR3 spans 13 amino acids. The entry originates in a study of T cells in Graves' hyperthyroidism and ophthalmopathy. The CDR3 regions of TCR beta were amplified from RNA transcripts. Primed by the HTBI set, a first-round RT-PCR was run on the TCR CDR3. TCRdb passed the multiplex PCR reads through MiXCR, listing each CDR3 protein once. Seen here are approximately 610,000 distinct CDR3 sequences, under 15% observed once, and the top ten hold 4% to 5.5%.

This rearrangement joins TRBV6-2 or TRBV6-3 to TRBJ2-7, with D maybe TRBD2 (5 bases). This clonotype originated in a woman aged 40 to 49 with Graves' ophthalmopathy. Material: blood. CDR3 in amino acids: CASGRGNSYEQYF. The CDR3 DNA sequence: TGTGCCAGCGGGCGAGGGAACTCCTACGAGCAGTACTTC.